The text below deals with one TCR beta chain. Antigen specificity is unknown. Clones were read by immunoSEQ multiplex PCR, and TCRdb kept only the in-frame ones, dropping some. The repertoire holds approximately 87,000 clones, about 92% seen once, with roughly 3.5% in the top ten. A history of autoimmune disease or systemic immunosuppression excluded patients. The data were obtained in a study of OX40 agonist ivuxolimab in advanced cancers. Regarding the study as a whole: Among the nonresponders, some also had low normalized T-cell clonal expansion. CD4+ and CD8+ blood T cells expanded clonally by week 6 at 0.1 to 3.0 mg/kg. Averaging showed that CD8+ T cells had more expanded clones than CD4+ did.

This CDR3 has 14 residues. V lost 0 bases to trimming and J lost 3 bases, with 9 bases between them. The chain links TRBV5-3 to TRBJ1-2; D is ambiguous. TRBV5-3 is recorded as an ORF, its role being uncertain. The receptor's source is an adult with an advanced solid tumor such as melanoma, head and neck, liver or kidney cancer. Sample: CD4+ or CD8+ T cells sorted from blood, taken in a trial of the OX40 agonist ivuxolimab. This chain's CDR3 is CARSLVSGHYGYTF. Here the CDR3 DNA reads TGTGCCAGAAGCTTGGTGTCAGGCCACTATGGCTACACCTTC.